These 17 T cell receptor beta chains were all obtained from the same sample, sequenced in a study of somatic mutations in cytotoxic T cells in rheumatoid arthritis. TCRdb's table, derived via immunoSEQ multiplex PCR, lists solely in-frame clones and lacks some. The sample contains 15,000 to 20,000 clones, roughly 77% of which appear only once. The sequenced material came from CD8+ T cells sorted from blood. Receptors originate from an adult with rheumatoid arthritis.

The chain has TRBV13 and TRBJ2-5; D might be TRBD2 (6 bases). Germline CDR1 and CDR2: PRHDT and FYEKMQ (reference sequence). V lost 7 bases to trimming and J lost 4 bases, with 10 bases between them. The length of the CDR3 is 12 residues. The CDR3 loop reads CASTPRGETQYF. The CDR3 bases are TGTGCCAGCACCCCGCGGGGAGAGACCCAGTACTTC.

The chain has TRBV5-6 and TRBJ2-3; no clear D. The CDR3 has 11 residues. Germline V gene sequence: CDR1 SGHDT, CDR2 YYEEEE. V lost 4 bases and J lost 6, with 6 bases in between. The CDR3 loop is CASSQTDTQYF. In nucleotides, the CDR3 is TGTGCCAGCAGCCAGACGGATACGCAGTATTTT.

The chain couples TRBV11-2 to TRBJ2-1; D possibly uses TRBD1 or TRBD2 (5 bases each). CDR3 length: 14 amino acids. V was clipped by 5 bases and J by 2 bases, with 10 bases between them. Germline V gives CDR1 SGHAT, CDR2 FQNNGV. The CDR3 here is CASSRDGTYNEQFF. CDR3 DNA: TGTGCCAGCAGCCGGGACGGAACCTACAATGAGCAGTTCTTC. Variable domain in full (rest from reference TRBV11-2 and TRBJ2-1): EAGVAQSPRYKIIEKRQSVAFWCNPISGHATLYWYQQILGQGPKLLIQFQNNGVVDDSQLPKDRFSAERLKGVDSTLKIQPAKLEDSAVYLCASSRDGTYNEQFFGPGTRLTVL.

Details on this clone: A read error may produce the germline difference seen at one junction end. Written as DNA, the CDR3 is TGTGCCAGCAGTCGTCAGGGGGACTTACGACCCGTTTTCCCCTTT. Protein sequence: CASSRQGDLRPVFPF. The chain joins TRBV27 to TRBJ1-6; 7 bases fit TRBD1. The germline V gene encodes CDR1 MNHEY and CDR2 SMNVEV (reference sequence). The CDR3 has 15 amino acids.

The rearrangement joins TRBV7-8 to TRBJ2-5; TRBD2 matches 8 bases. J gave up 4 bases and V 5 bases, and 12 bases lay outside the gene matches. CDR1 and CDR2 (germline): SGHVS, FQNEAQ. This CDR3 has 16 residues. The CDR3 is CASSELPGLVRETQYF. In DNA form, the CDR3 reads TGTGCCAGCAGCGAACTTCCGGGACTAGTTAGAGAGACCCAGTACTTC.

The J gene is TRBJ1-1, the V gene TRBV7-3; D is possibly TRBD1 (5 bases). Germline CDR1 reads SGHTA; CDR2 reads FQGTGA. Trimming cost V 1 base and J 0 bases, with 9 bases left between them. This CDR3 region has 15 residues. Here the CDR3 reads CASSLNGGLNTEAFF. The CDR3 DNA reads as TGTGCCAGCAGCTTAAATGGGGGACTGAACACTGAAGCTTTCTTT.

The V call is TRBV27, the J call TRBJ2-1, with D hard to call. The CDR3 consists of 13 residues. V was shortened by 3 bases and J by 2 bases, with 5 bases between the two germline ends. CDR1 is MNHEY, CDR2 SMNVEV, per germline (reference sequence). The CDR3 sequence is CASSFSPYNEQFF. The CDR3 DNA is TGTGCCAGCAGTTTTTCCCCCTACAATGAGCAGTTCTTC.

This clone was seen more than once but under ten times. The genes are TRBV9 and TRBJ2-7; a weak D match, TRBD1 (6 bases). The CDR3 contains 11 residues. The V end was cut by 4 bases, the J end by 7 bases, with 9 bases between. The germline CDR1 and CDR2 sequences are SGDLS and YYNGEE. CDR3 sequence (DNA): TGTGCCAGCAGCCCTGGACAGGAGCAGTACTTC. Its translation: CASSPGQEQYF. The full variable domain, its missing parts supplied by reference TRBV9 and TRBJ2-7, is DSGVTQTPKHLITATGQRVTLRCSPRSGDLSVYWYQQSLDQGLQFLIQYYNGEERAKGNILERFSAQQFPDLHSELNLSSLELGDSALYFCASSPGQEQYFGPGTRLTVT.

V usage is TRBV11-2 and J usage is TRBJ2-7; 9 bases match TRBD2. CDR3 size: 14 residues. CDR1 is SGHAT and CDR2 is FQNNGV in the germline V gene. Germline trimming cut 7 bases from V and 5 bases from J; bases unmatched to any gene: 9. The CDR3 DNA reads as TGTGCCAGCAAGGCGGGAGGGAATGCAAACGAGCAGTACTTC. Its translation is CASKAGGNANEQYF.

J is TRBJ2-1 and V is TRBV20-1; D possibly corresponds to TRBD2 (5 bases). The CDR3 has 11 residues. Germline V gene data show CDR1 as DFQATT and CDR2 as SNEGSKA (reference sequence). V lost 0 bases and J 10 bases, leaving 7 bases between the germline ends. The CDR3 coding sequence is TGCAGTGCTAGAGAGGGGAGCGAGCAGTTCTTC. This codes for CSAREGSEQFF.

The rearrangement links TRBV10-3 to TRBJ2-3; 7 nucleotides align to TRBD1. Germline trimming cut 6 bases from V and 6 bases from J; bases unmatched to any gene: 15. The germline V gene encodes CDR1 ENHRY and CDR2 SYGVKD. This CDR3 is built from 16 residues. The CDR3 bases are TGTGCCATCAGCTTTATGATAGGGGGCACGGAGGATACGCAGTATTTT. As protein: CAISFMIGGTEDTQYF.

The V call is TRBV28, the J call TRBJ2-2, with TRBD1 matching 7 bases. The CDR3 is 15 amino acids. The V and J ends lost 9 bases and 0 bases, in that order; junction bases with no gene match: 7. From germline, CDR1 is MDHEN and CDR2 SYDVKM. CDR3 in DNA: TGTGCCAGACCGAGGGACAGCGCGAACACCGGGGAGCTGTTTTTT. Its translation is CARPRDSANTGELFF.

This clone was seen more than once but under ten times. The chain recombines TRBV30 with TRBJ2-7; the D call may be TRBD1 or TRBD2 (5 bases each). Germline V gene data show CDR1 as GTSNPN and CDR2 as SVGIG (reference sequence). Trimming took 4 bases from V and 0 from J, leaving 10 bases between them. The CDR3 sequence is 13 residues long. The CDR3 spells CAWTWGSSYEQYF. The CDR3 DNA reads TGTGCCTGGACTTGGGGGAGCTCCTACGAGCAGTACTTC.

This clone was observed once. The gene calls are TRBV7-2 and TRBJ1-3, with D hard to call. Germline V CDR1 and CDR2: SGHTA, FQGNSA. V dropped 5 bases and J dropped 7 bases, with 18 bases sitting between them. The CDR3 covers 15 residues. CDR3: CASSLSPRLGNTIYF. CDR3 in DNA: TGTGCCAGCAGCCTCTCGCCACGGTTAGGGAACACCATATATTTT. The entire variable domain, with the rest obtained from reference TRBV7-2 and TRBJ1-3, is as follows: GAGVSQSPSNKVTEKGKDVELRCDPISGHTALYWYRQSLGQGLEFLIYFQGNSAPDKSGLPSDRFSAERTGGSVSTLTIQRTQQEDSAVYLCASSLSPRLGNTIYFGEGSWLTVV.

The genes are TRBV11-3 and TRBJ2-7; 8 bases align to TRBD1. This CDR3 is built from 17 residues. J gave up 0 bases and V 3 bases, and 10 bases lay outside the gene matches. Germline V gene data show CDR1 as SGHNT and CDR2 as YENEEA. This chain's CDR3 is CASSFTLTGASSYEQYF. The CDR3 DNA reads TGTGCCAGCAGCTTTACCTTGACAGGGGCTAGCTCCTACGAGCAGTACTTC.

In its sample, this clone was seen once. This rearrangement joins TRBV7-9 to TRBJ1-1; TRBD1 matches 7 bases. CDR3 size: 14 residues. The V segment lost 4 bases and the J segment 3 bases; nucleotides outside the gene matches: 5. Per the germline V gene, CDR1 is SEHNR and CDR2 is FQNEAQ (reference sequence). The CDR3 here is CASSSGGGYTEAFF. The CDR3 nucleotides read TGTGCCAGCAGCTCAGGGGGGGGCTACACTGAAGCTTTCTTT.

The sample holds one count of this clone. The V and J genes are TRBV9 and TRBJ1-4; 10 bases are shared with TRBD1. Per germline, CDR1 SGDLS and CDR2 YYNGEE. The CDR3 runs 15 residues. Trimming at V came to 4 bases and at J to 7 bases, leaving 7 bases not matched to a gene. The CDR3 DNA sequence: TGTGCCAGCAGCACCCGACAGGGGGCAGGTGAAAAACTGTTTTTT. Translated: CASSTRQGAGEKLFF.